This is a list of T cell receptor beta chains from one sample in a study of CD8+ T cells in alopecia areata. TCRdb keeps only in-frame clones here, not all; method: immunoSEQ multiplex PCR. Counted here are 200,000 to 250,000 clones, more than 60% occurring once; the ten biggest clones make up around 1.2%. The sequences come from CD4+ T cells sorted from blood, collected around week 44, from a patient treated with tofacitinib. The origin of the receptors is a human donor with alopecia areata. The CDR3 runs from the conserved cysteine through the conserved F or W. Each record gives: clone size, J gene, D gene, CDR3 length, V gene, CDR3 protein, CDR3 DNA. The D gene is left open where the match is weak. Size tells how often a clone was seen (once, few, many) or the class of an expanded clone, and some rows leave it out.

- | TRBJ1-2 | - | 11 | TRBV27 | CASSPNYGYTF | TGTGCCAGCAGTCCTAACTATGGCTACACCTTC
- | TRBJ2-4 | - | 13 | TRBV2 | CASSEGLENIQYF | TGTGCCAGCAGTGAGGGTCTGGAAAACATTCAGTACTTC
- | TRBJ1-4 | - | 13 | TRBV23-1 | CASKEIDNEKLFF | TGCGCCAGCAAAGAGATCGATAATGAAAAACTGTTTTTT
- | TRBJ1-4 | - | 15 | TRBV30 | CAWSLHQATNEKLFF | TGTGCCTGGAGTCTCCACCAGGCTACTAATGAAAAACTGTTTTTT
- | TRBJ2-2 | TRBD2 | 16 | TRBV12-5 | CASLRGGSVVTGELFF | TGTGCTAGTCTCCGGGGGGGCTCAGTCGTCACCGGGGAGCTGTTTTTT
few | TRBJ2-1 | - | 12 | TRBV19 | CASSINRNEQFF | TGTGCCAGTAGTATTAATCGGAATGAGCAGTTCTTC
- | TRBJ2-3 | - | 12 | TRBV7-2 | CASSLQTNTQYF | TGTGCCAGCAGCTTACAGACGAATACGCAGTATTTT
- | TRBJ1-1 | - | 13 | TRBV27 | CASSSYLNTEAFF | TGTGCCAGCAGTTCATATTTGAACACTGAAGCTTTCTTT
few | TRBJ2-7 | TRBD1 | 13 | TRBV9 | CASSEGTEYEQYF | TGTGCCAGCAGCGAAGGGACAGAATACGAGCAGTACTTC
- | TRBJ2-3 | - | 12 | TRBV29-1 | CSAAGMKEAQYF | TGCAGCGCCGCCGGTATGAAGGAGGCGCAGTATTTT
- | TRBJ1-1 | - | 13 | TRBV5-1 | CASSLRGGDEAFF | TGCGCCAGCAGCTTGCGAGGGGGAGATGAAGCTTTCTTT
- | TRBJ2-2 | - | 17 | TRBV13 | CASSTKRQAANTGELFF | TGTGCCAGCAGCACAAAAAGACAGGCCGCCAACACCGGGGAGCTGTTTTTT
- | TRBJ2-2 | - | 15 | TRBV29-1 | CSVPSQGFTAGELFF | TGCAGCGTCCCAAGTCAGGGGTTCACGGCCGGGGAGCTGTTTTTT
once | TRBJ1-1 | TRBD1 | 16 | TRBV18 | CASSPQDRGGYTEAFF | TGTGCCAGCTCACCGCAGGACAGGGGAGGTTACACTGAAGCTTTCTTT
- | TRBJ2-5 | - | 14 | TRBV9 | CASSVGGGRETQYF | TGTGCCAGCAGCGTAGGCGGAGGGCGTGAGACCCAGTACTTC
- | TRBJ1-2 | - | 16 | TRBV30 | CAWSAGDVSINYGYTF | TGTGCCTGGAGTGCTGGGGACGTATCAATTAACTATGGCTACACCTTC
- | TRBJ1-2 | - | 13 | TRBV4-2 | CASSQGSGNGYTF | TGTGCCAGCAGCCAAGGGAGCGGGAATGGCTACACCTTC
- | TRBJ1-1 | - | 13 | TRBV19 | CASNTGADTEAFF | TGTGCCAGTAATACCGGGGCTGACACTGAAGCTTTCTTT
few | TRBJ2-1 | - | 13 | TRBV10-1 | CASSESGGGQQFF | TGCGCCAGCAGTGAGTCAGGAGGAGGACAGCAGTTCTTC
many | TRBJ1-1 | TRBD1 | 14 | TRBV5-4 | CASSYPGGDTEAFF | TGTGCCAGCAGCTACCCAGGGGGGGACACTGAAGCTTTCTTT
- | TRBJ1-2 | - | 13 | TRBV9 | CASSVRGDYGYTF | TGTGCCAGCAGCGTGAGAGGAGACTATGGCTACACCTTC
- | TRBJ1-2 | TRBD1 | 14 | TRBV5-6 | CASSPGTGAWGYTF | TGTGCCAGCAGCCCCGGGACAGGGGCCTGGGGCTACACCTTC
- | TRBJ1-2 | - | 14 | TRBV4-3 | CASSQEGADYGYTF | TGCGCCAGCAGCCAAGAGGGTGCAGACTATGGCTACACCTTC
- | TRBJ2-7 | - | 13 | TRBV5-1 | CASSLDLGVEQYF | TGCGCCAGCAGCTTGGACCTGGGAGTCGAGCAGTACTTC
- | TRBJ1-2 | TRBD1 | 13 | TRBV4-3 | CASSQTGDYGYTF | TGCGCCAGCAGCCAAACAGGGGACTATGGCTACACCTTC
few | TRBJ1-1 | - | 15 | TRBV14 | CASSRNGGEAAEAFF | TGTGCCAGCAGCCGAAACGGGGGTGAGGCAGCTGAAGCTTTCTTT
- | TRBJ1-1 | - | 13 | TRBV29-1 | CSSIGPLNTEAFF | TGCAGCTCCATTGGACCGTTGAACACTGAAGCTTTCTTT
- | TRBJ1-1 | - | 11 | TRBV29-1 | CSVEGGGQAFF | TGCAGCGTCGAGGGAGGGGGGCAAGCTTTCTTT
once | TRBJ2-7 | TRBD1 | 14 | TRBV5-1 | CASTTGTGLNEQYF | TGCGCCAGTACCACCGGGACAGGGTTAAACGAGCAGTACTTC
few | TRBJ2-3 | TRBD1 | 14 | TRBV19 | CASSSGGWTDTQYF | TGTGCCAGTAGCTCAGGGGGATGGACAGATACGCAGTATTTT
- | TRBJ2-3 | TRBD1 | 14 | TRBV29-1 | CSVNRQGAGDTQYF | TGCAGCGTTAATAGGCAGGGGGCCGGAGATACGCAGTATTTT
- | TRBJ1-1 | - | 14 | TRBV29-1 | CSVCFSAGNTEAFF | TGCAGCGTTTGTTTCAGCGCTGGGAACACTGAAGCTTTCTTT
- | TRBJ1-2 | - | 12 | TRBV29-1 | CSVAGLVEGYTF | TGCAGCGTTGCCGGCTTAGTGGAGGGCTACACCTTC
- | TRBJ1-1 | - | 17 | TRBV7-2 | CASSPRGGNGAYTEAFF | TGTGCCAGCAGCCCGAGGGGGGGGAATGGGGCATACACTGAAGCTTTCTTT
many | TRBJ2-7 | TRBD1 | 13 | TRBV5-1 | CASRRQGASEQYF | TGCGCCAGCAGAAGACAGGGGGCAAGCGAGCAGTACTTC
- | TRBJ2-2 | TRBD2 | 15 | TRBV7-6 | CASSVSGGAGGELFF | TGTGCCAGCAGCGTTAGCGGGGGGGCCGGCGGGGAGCTGTTTTTT
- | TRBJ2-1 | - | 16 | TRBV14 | CASSKRTGLLLDEQFF | TGTGCCAGCAGCAAGCGTACAGGCCTGCTTTTGGATGAGCAGTTCTTC
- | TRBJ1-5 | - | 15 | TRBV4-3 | CASSQVGTLYQPQHF | TGCGCCAGCAGCCAAGTCGGGACTCTATATCAGCCCCAGCATTTT
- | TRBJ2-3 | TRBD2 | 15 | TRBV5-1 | CASSFLAGSSDTQYF | TGCGCCAGCAGCTTCCTAGCGGGGTCCTCGGATACGCAGTATTTT
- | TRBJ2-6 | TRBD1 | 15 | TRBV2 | CASRGQGSGANVLTF | TGTGCCAGCAGGGGACAGGGATCTGGGGCCAACGTCCTGACTTTC
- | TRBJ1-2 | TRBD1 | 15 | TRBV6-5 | CASSSRDRAVDGYTF | TGTGCCAGCAGTTCCCGGGACAGGGCTGTGGATGGCTACACCTTC
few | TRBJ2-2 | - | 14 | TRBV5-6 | CASSLVGPTGELFF | TGTGCCAGCAGCTTGGTAGGTCCGACCGGGGAGCTGTTTTTT
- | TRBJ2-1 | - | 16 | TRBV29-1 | CSVEDLGRSSYNEQFF | TGCAGCGTTGAAGATCTGGGCAGAAGCTCCTACAATGAGCAGTTCTTC
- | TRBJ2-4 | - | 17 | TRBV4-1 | CASSQDLQPNGESIQYF | TGCGCCAGCAGCCAAGATTTGCAACCAAACGGAGAAAGCATTCAGTACTTC
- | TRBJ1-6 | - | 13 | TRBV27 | CASSVGWNSPLHF | TGTGCCAGCAGCGTGGGTTGGAATTCACCCCTCCACTTT
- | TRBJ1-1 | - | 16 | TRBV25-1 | CASSDGNGRVNTEAFF | TGTGCCAGCAGTGACGGCAACGGACGCGTGAACACTGAAGCTTTCTTT